Listed below are T cell receptor beta chains from one sample, sequenced in a study of graft-versus-host responses after intestinal transplantation. TCRdb's copy holds only in-frame clones and misses some; the assay was immunoSEQ multiplex PCR. The sample consists of roughly 96,000 clones, roughly 90% of them appearing once. For these TCRs, the target antigens are not known. Sequenced material: unstimulated CD8+ T cells sorted from spleen or lymph node cells, taken before intestinal transplant. The receptors were gathered from a human donor who received an intestinal transplant. Both conserved end residues are part of each CDR3. Fields, in order: J gene, D gene, V gene, clone size, CDR3 DNA, CDR3 protein. D genes are given only for firm matches. The size entry is marked missing in some rows and otherwise reads once, few, many or a size class.

TRBJ2-5 | - | TRBV18 | - | TGTGCCAGCTCCCGATACAGGGACGGAGAGACCCAGTACTTC | CASSRYRDGETQYF
TRBJ2-1 | - | TRBV5-1 | - | TGCGCCAGCAGCTTGGCCCTCTACTCGAATGAGCAGTTCTTC | CASSLALYSNEQFF
TRBJ1-1 | - | TRBV2 | - | TGTGCCAGCAATGGGCCACTGAGGGACACTGAAGCTTTCTTT | CASNGPLRDTEAFF
TRBJ2-5 | - | TRBV2 | - | TGTGCCAGCAGTGAAAGGGTAGGAGGAAAGACCCAGTACTTC | CASSERVGGKTQYF
TRBJ1-2 | - | TRBV13 | - | TGTGCCAGCAGCCCCCCGGACAGAGCGTATGGCTACACCTTC | CASSPPDRAYGYTF
TRBJ2-3 | TRBD1 | TRBV11-2 | - | TGTGCCAGCAAAGGACAGGGGGGAACAGATACGCAGTATTTT | CASKGQGGTDTQYF
TRBJ1-4 | - | TRBV13 | - | TGTGCCAGCAGCTTAGGCCCCAGGGGTACTAATGAAAAACTGTTTTTT | CASSLGPRGTNEKLFF
TRBJ2-7 | - | TRBV4-1 | once | TGCGCCAGCAGCCAAGTTTACCGCGACGAGGGAAATTCGAAGGGGCAGTACTTC | CASSQVYRDEGNSKGQYF
TRBJ2-1 | - | TRBV6-4 | - | TGTGCCAGCAGTGTGTCCAGGTACAATGAGCAGTTCTTC | CASSVSRYNEQFF
TRBJ2-5 | TRBD1 | TRBV5-1 | - | TGCGCCAGCAGCCAATGGACAGGGGCCCAAGAGACCCAGTACTTC | CASSQWTGAQETQYF
TRBJ2-5 | TRBD2 | TRBV14 | - | TGTGCCAGCAGCCAAGATCGGGGACTAGCGGGAGACTGGCAAGAGACCCAGTACTTC | CASSQDRGLAGDWQETQYF
TRBJ1-5 | - | TRBV5-4 | - | TGTGCCAGCAGCTTCGGGTACAATCAGCCCCAGCATTTT | CASSFGYNQPQHF
TRBJ1-6 | - | TRBV5-1 | - | TGCGCCAGCAGCTCACAGGGTGGGAATTCACCCCTCCACTTT | CASSSQGGNSPLHF
TRBJ1-4 | - | TRBV5-6 | - | TGTGCCAGCAGCTTGGGGTCGCGTAGGGGGAAGAGAAGTGAAAAACTGTTTTTT | CASSLGSRRGKRSEKLFF
TRBJ2-7 | TRBD1 | TRBV27 | few | TGTGCCAGCAGTTTTGGGACAGGGACCTACGAGCAGTACTTC | CASSFGTGTYEQYF
TRBJ1-1 | TRBD1 | TRBV28 | - | TGTGCCAGCAGTTTAGGGACAGGGAACACTGAAGCTTTCTTT | CASSLGTGNTEAFF
TRBJ2-4 | - | TRBV19 | - | TGTGCCAGTAGCCCCACAGGGGGGGGAGCCAAAAACATTCAGTACTTC | CASSPTGGGAKNIQYF
TRBJ2-6 | TRBD1 | TRBV4-1 | - | TGCGCCAGCAGCCAACCACAGGGGGCTAATGGGGCCAACGTCCTGACTTTC | CASSQPQGANGANVLTF
TRBJ2-7 | TRBD1 | TRBV5-1 | - | TGCGCCAGCAGCTTCCGGGGACAGGGGGAGAGCGAGCAGTACTTC | CASSFRGQGESEQYF
TRBJ2-5 | TRBD2 | TRBV4-1 | - | TGCGCCAGCAGCCCCCCCTCCCCAAGCGGGGGCGGAGAGACCCAGTACTTC | CASSPPSPSGGGETQYF
TRBJ2-2 | TRBD1 | TRBV4-1 | - | TGCGCCAGCAGCCAAGAGTTCAGGACAGGCCCTACCGGGGAGCTGTTTTTT | CASSQEFRTGPTGELFF
TRBJ1-3 | TRBD1 | TRBV9 | once | TGTGCCAGCAGCCGGCAGGGGGCTACGGGAAACACCATATATTTT | CASSRQGATGNTIYF
TRBJ1-1 | TRBD1 | TRBV6-5 | - | TGTGCCAGCAGTTACTCGGCAGACAGGGGGAACACTGAAGCTTTCTTT | CASSYSADRGNTEAFF
TRBJ2-5 | - | TRBV7-9 | - | TGTGCCAGCAGCTTAGTTGCTATAAAAGAGACCCAGTACTTC | CASSLVAIKETQYF
TRBJ2-1 | TRBD2 | TRBV4-1 | - | TGCGCCAGCAGCCTGACTCCCCAACTAGCGGCTAGCCCCAATGAGCAGTTCTTC | CASSLTPQLAASPNEQFF
TRBJ1-2 | - | TRBV7-2 | - | TGTGCCAGCAGCCCCCTGACAGGAGTCCCTGGCTACACCTTC | CASSPLTGVPGYTF
TRBJ1-2 | - | TRBV29-1 | - | TGCAGCGTTGATCGTGGGTCGGGGTATGGCTACACCTTC | CSVDRGSGYGYTF
TRBJ1-1 | TRBD1 | TRBV6-1 | - | TGTGCCAGCAGTGAAGCGTCCGGGGACAGGGGGCCGGCCACTGAAGCTTTCTTT | CASSEASGDRGPATEAFF
TRBJ1-4 | - | TRBV6-1 | - | TGTGCCAGCACGGTAGGGCCAGGGGAAGATTTGAAACTGTTTTTT | CASTVGPGEDLKLFF
TRBJ2-7 | - | TRBV25-1 | - | TGTGCCAGCAGCTCCGTGTTATACGAGCAGTACTTC | CASSSVLYEQYF
TRBJ2-7 | TRBD1 | TRBV6-1 | - | TGTGCCAGCAGGGGGGGGGACAGGGGCTCCTACGAGCAGTACTTC | CASRGGDRGSYEQYF
TRBJ2-1 | - | TRBV2 | - | TGTGCCAGCAGTGAACTAGCAGACTCCTACAATGAGCAGTTCTTC | CASSELADSYNEQFF
TRBJ1-5 | - | TRBV2 | - | TGTGCCAGCAGTGGGCCGGACAGTCCTAATCAGCCCCAGCATTTT | CASSGPDSPNQPQHF
TRBJ2-7 | - | TRBV6-5 | once | TGTGCCAGCAGACCAGACCCGGGGGACCCCTACGAGCAGTACTTC | CASRPDPGDPYEQYF
TRBJ2-7 | - | TRBV5-6 | few | TGTGCCAGCAGCTTGGTTATCTCCGACGAGCAGTACTTC | CASSLVISDEQYF
TRBJ2-3 | TRBD2 | TRBV28 | - | TGTGCCAGCAGTAATCATGGCGGGGGAATCACAGATACGCAGTATTTT | CASSNHGGGITDTQYF
TRBJ2-5 | - | TRBV4-1 | - | TGCGCCAGCAGCCCCTTTGGCCGGGAGGAGACCCAGTACTTC | CASSPFGREETQYF
TRBJ2-2 | TRBD1 | TRBV10-2 | - | TGCGCCAGCAGTCCCGGGACAGGGTACACCGGGGAGCTGTTTTTT | CASSPGTGYTGELFF
TRBJ2-2 | - | TRBV9 | - | TGTGCCAGCAGCGTAGACCCAGCGCGGAACACCGGGGAGCTGTTTTTT | CASSVDPARNTGELFF
TRBJ2-2 | TRBD1 | TRBV28 | once | TGTGCCAGCACTACACCTAGAATTGGGACAGGGGGCGCCGGGATCGGGGAGCTGTTTTTT | CASTTPRIGTGGAGIGELFF
TRBJ2-7 | TRBD1 | TRBV4-1 | - | TGCGCCAGCAGCCAAGCTGTAGTCCGGGACAGCAAGCTCTACGAGCAGTACTTC | CASSQAVVRDSKLYEQYF
TRBJ2-3 | TRBD2 | TRBV10-2 | - | TGCGCCAGCAGTGAAGTAGCGGGATACCCGAATACGCAGTATTTT | CASSEVAGYPNTQYF
TRBJ2-7 | TRBD2 | TRBV9 | once | TGTGCCAGCAGCGTAGTGGGAGTAGCGGGAGACGGCGAGCAGTACTTC | CASSVVGVAGDGEQYF
TRBJ2-3 | - | TRBV7-2 | - | TGTGCCAGCAGCGAACGCGGGCGGGTAGGGACATCCACAGATACGCAGTATTTT | CASSERGRVGTSTDTQYF
TRBJ2-1 | TRBD2 | TRBV6-5 | - | TGTGCCAGCAGTTATGCGGGGGGTTACAATGAGCAGTTCTTC | CASSYAGGYNEQFF
TRBJ2-2 | TRBD2 | TRBV5-1 | - | TGCGCCAGCAGCCCTAGCGGGGGGACTAAAATCGGGGAGCTGTTTTTT | CASSPSGGTKIGELFF
TRBJ2-3 | TRBD1 | TRBV4-1 | - | TGCGCCAGCAGCCAAGAAGGGCGGACAGGGCCAGATACGCAGTATTTT | CASSQEGRTGPDTQYF
TRBJ2-3 | TRBD1 | TRBV11-2 | - | TGTGCCAGCAGCTTAGGAGAGGGGACAGGGGGCTTAGATACGCAGTATTTT | CASSLGEGTGGLDTQYF
TRBJ1-5 | - | TRBV19 | - | TGTGCCAGTAGTATGGGGACAACTGGAGGCGCAAATCAGCCCCAGCATTTT | CASSMGTTGGANQPQHF
TRBJ2-1 | TRBD1 | TRBV9 | - | TGTGCCAGCAGCGTAGTAGACAGGGGCTACAATGAGCAGTTCTTC | CASSVVDRGYNEQFF